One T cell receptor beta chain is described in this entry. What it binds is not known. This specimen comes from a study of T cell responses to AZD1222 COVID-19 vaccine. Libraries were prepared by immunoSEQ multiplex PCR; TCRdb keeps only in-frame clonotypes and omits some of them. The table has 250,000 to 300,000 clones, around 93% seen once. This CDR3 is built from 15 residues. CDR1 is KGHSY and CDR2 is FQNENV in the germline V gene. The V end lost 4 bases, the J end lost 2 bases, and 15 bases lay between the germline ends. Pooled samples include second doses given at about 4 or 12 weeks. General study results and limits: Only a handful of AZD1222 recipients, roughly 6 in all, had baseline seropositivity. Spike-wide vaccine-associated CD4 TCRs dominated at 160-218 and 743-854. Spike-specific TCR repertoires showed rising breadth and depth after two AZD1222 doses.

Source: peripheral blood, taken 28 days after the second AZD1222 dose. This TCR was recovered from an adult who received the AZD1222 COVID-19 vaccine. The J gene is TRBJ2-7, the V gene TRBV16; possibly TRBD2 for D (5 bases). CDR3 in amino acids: CASSPLVPPTYEQYF. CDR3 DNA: TGTGCCAGCAGCCCACTAGTCCCCCCAACCTACGAGCAGTACTTC.